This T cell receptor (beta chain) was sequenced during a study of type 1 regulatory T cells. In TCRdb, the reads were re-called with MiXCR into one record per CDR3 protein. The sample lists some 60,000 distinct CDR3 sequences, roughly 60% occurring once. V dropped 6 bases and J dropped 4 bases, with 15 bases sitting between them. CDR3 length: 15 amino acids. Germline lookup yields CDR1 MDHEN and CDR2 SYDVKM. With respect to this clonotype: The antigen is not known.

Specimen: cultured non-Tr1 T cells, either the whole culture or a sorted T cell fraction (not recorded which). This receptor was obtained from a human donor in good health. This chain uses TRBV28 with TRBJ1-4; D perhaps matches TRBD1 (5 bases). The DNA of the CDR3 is TGTGCCAGCAGCCCACCCGGGACTGTTAATGAAAAACTGTTTTTT. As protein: CASSPPGTVNEKLFF. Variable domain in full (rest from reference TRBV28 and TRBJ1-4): DVKVTQSSRYLVKRTGEKVFLECVQDMDHENMFWYRQDPGLGLRLIYFSYDVKMKEKGDIPEGYSVSREKKERFSLILESASTNQTSMYLCASSPPGTVNEKLFFGSGTQLSVL.